One T cell receptor beta chain is described in this entry. The record originates from a study of chemoradiotherapy in HPV16-positive cancers. This table comes from immunoSEQ multiplex PCR, and its TCRdb copy is limited to in-frame clones, with some not included. The table has under 15,000 clones, approximately 87% seen once; the top ten hold around 2.5%. The clonotype comes from a human donor with HPV-associated anogenital cancer. The material was blood, obtained from a patient who underwent chemoradiotherapy.

CDR3 sequence (DNA): TGTGCCACCAGCAGAGATGGGCAGCCCACAGATACGCAGTATTTT. Its translation is CATSRDGQPTDTQYF. The V call is TRBV15, the J call TRBJ2-3; D gene uncertain. The CDR3 has 15 amino acids. V was cut by 0 bases and J by 2 bases, with 9 bases left in between. Germline V gene lookup returns CDR1 LNHNV and CDR2 YYDKDF (reference sequence).